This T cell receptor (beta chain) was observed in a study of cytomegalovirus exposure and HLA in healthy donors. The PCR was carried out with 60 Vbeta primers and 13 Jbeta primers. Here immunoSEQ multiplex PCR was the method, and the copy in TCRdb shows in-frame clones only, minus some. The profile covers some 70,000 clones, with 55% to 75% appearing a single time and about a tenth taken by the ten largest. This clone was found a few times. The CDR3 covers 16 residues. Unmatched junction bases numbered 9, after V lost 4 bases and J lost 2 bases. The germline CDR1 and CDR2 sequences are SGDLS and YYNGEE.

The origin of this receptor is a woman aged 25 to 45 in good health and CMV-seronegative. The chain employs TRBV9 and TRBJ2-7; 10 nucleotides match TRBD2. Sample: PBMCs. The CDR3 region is CASSPPGSGGTYEQYF. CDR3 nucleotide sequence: TGTGCCAGCAGCCCCCCTGGTAGCGGGGGGACCTACGAGCAGTACTTC.